The clone carrying this T cell receptor beta chain showed up just a few times. Its antigen is unidentified. Unique molecular identifiers, one per molecule, were present on every TCR cDNA molecule. Using its own MiXCR run on the 5' RACE reads, TCRdb lists one record per CDR3 protein. This table holds tens of thousands of distinct CDR3 sequences, less than 15% found once. Described time point: sample taken at primary tumor resection. The donors, about 78 patients with untreated early-stage non-small cell lung cancer, provided the samples. Unsorted whole RNA of tumor, nontumor lung or frozen PBMC was sequenced. This specimen belongs to a study of spatial heterogeneity in lung cancer. General study findings and limits: Resection blood, more than follow-up blood, showed ubiquitous expanded tumor TCRs.

The source was PBMCs, collected at surgery. This TCR was sampled from a male donor with early-stage non-small cell lung cancer.

The CDR3 sequence is CASSLEESDTQYF. The CDR3 DNA reads as TGTGCCAGCAGCTTAGAGGAATCTGATACGCAGTATTTT. The gene calls are TRBV7-9 and TRBJ2-3, with D unclear. The CDR3 has 13 amino acids. Trimming removed 1 base from V and 6 bases from J, with 8 bases in between. Germline V gene data show CDR1 as SEHNR and CDR2 as FQNEAQ (reference sequence).